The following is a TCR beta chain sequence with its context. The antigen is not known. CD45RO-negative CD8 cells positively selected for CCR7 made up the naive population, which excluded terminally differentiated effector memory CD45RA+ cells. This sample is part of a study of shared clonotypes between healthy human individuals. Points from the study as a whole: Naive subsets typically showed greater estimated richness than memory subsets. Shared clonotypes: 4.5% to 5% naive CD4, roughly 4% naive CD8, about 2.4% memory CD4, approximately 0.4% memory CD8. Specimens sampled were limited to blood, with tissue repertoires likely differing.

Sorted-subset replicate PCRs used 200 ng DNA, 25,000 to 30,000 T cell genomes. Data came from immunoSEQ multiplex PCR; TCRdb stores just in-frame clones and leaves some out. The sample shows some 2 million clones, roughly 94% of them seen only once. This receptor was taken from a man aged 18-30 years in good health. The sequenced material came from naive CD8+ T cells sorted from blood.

This CDR3 is CASSESGSAHYEQYF. Written as DNA, the CDR3 is TGTGCCAGCAGTGAGTCAGGATCCGCACACTACGAGCAGTACTTC. The chain combines TRBV27 with TRBJ2-7; D unresolved. This CDR3 is 15 amino acids long. The V and J ends lost 5 bases and 3 bases respectively, with 17 bases between them. Looked up from germline, CDR1 is MNHEY and CDR2 is SMNVEV (reference sequence).